Shown below are 25 T cell receptor beta chains from a single sample sequenced in a study of shared clonotypes between healthy human individuals. Some clones are missing from TCRdb's copy, which holds only in-frame ones; the method was immunoSEQ multiplex PCR. The table includes almost 750,000 clones, over 60% detected once. The sequencing input was memory CD4+ T cells sorted from blood. Subset: CD45RA-negative fraction. These receptors all come from a woman in her twenties or thirties in good health.

The CDR3, as DNA: TGCGCCAGCAGTGAGGTCCCGGGACAGGGGTCGGGGACTGAAGCTTTCTTT. This encodes CASSEVPGQGSGTEAFF. The chain combines TRBV10-1 with TRBJ1-1, with 10 positions matching TRBD1. Germline loops: CDR1 WNHNN, CDR2 SYGVQD (reference sequence). Trimming removed 2 bases from V and 5 bases from J; junction bases left unmatched: 11. This CDR3 comprises 17 residues.

This clone was found many times. This chain links TRBV5-5 with TRBJ1-4, with D possibly matching TRBD1 (5 bases). From germline, CDR1 is SGHKS and CDR2 YYEKEE (reference sequence). There are 14 residues in the CDR3. V was pared by 1 base and J by 5 bases, with 9 bases between. Here the CDR3 reads CASSLLGANEKLFF. CDR3 nucleotides: TGTGCCAGCAGCTTGTTAGGGGCGAATGAAAAACTGTTTTTT. Looking up the rest from reference TRBV5-5 and TRBJ1-4 gives the full variable domain: DAGVTQSPTHLIKTRGQQVTLRCSPISGHKSVSWYQQVLGQGPQFIFQYYEKEERGRGNFPDRFSARQFPNYSSELNVNALLLGDSALYLCASSLLGANEKLFFGSGTQLSVL.

The gene calls are TRBV28 and TRBJ2-7, with 7 bases aligning to TRBD1. CDR1 and CDR2 from the germline V gene are MDHEN and SYDVKM. After removal of 5 bases from V and 1 base from J, the junction contained 8 bases not matched to a gene. The CDR3 spans 15 residues. The CDR3 nucleotides are TGTGCCAGCAGTGCCTGGGGGACAGAGTCCTACGAGCAGTACTTC. Its protein is CASSAWGTESYEQYF.

V gene TRBV13 combines with J gene TRBJ2-1; 9 positions agree with TRBD2. Germline loops: CDR1 PRHDT, CDR2 FYEKMQ (reference sequence). The CDR3 extends over 16 amino acids. After removal of 5 bases from V and 2 bases from J, the junction contained 7 bases not matched to a gene. In DNA, the CDR3 is TGTGCCAGCAGCGTGGTTAGCGGGAGAACCTACAATGAGCAGTTCTTC. Its protein is CASSVVSGRTYNEQFF. Combining the CDR3 with reference TRBV13 and TRBJ2-1 gives the whole variable domain AAGVIQSPRHLIKEKRETATLKCYPIPRHDTVYWYQQGPGQDPQFLISFYEKMQSDKGSIPDRFSAQQFSDYHSELNMSSLELGDSALYFCASSVVSGRTYNEQFFGPGTRLTVL.

This clone has more than one count but fewer than ten. The sample holds other DNA sequences that translate to the same CDR3. This chain links TRBV15 with TRBJ2-7, with 9 bases fitting TRBD2. The CDR3 consists of 15 residues. The V segment lost 0 bases and the J segment 3 bases; nucleotides outside the gene matches: 3. Germline V gene sequence: CDR1 LNHNV, CDR2 YYDKDF (reference sequence). CDR3 sequence reads: CATSREAGGFYEQYF. The CDR3 region has the DNA TGTGCCACCAGCAGAGAGGCGGGAGGGTTCTACGAGCAGTACTTC.

J is TRBJ1-2 and V is TRBV2; a weak D match, TRBD1 (6 bases). The V end was cut by 5 bases, the J end by 5 bases, with 12 bases between. The CDR3 is 13 residues long. CDR1 and CDR2 (germline): SNHLY, FYNNEI. CDR3 sequence (DNA): TGTGCCAGCAGTCCCGGGACATATTATGGCTACACCTTC. It encodes CASSPGTYYGYTF. The whole variable domain, remainder taken from reference TRBV2 and TRBJ1-2, is EPEVTQTPSHQVTQMGQEVILRCVPISNHLYFYWYRQILGQKVEFLVSFYNNEISEKSEIFDDQFSVERPDGSNFTLKIRSTKLEDSAMYFCASSPGTYYGYTFGSGTRLTVV.

The V and J genes are TRBV7-6 and TRBJ2-2; TRBD2 aligns across 11 bases. The length of the CDR3 is 15 residues. Per germline, CDR1 SGHVS and CDR2 FNYEAQ. Germline trimming cut 6 bases from V and 5 bases from J; bases unmatched to any gene: 5. CDR3 residues: CASSLGLAATGELFF. CDR3 in DNA: TGTGCCAGCAGTCTGGGACTAGCGGCGACCGGGGAGCTGTTTTTT.

The chain has TRBV2 and TRBJ1-1, with TRBD1 matching 7 bases. Germline V CDR1 and CDR2: SNHLY, FYNNEI. This CDR3 has 15 amino acids. Unmatched junction bases numbered 8, after V lost 7 bases and J lost 0 bases. As DNA, the CDR3 is TGTGCCAGCATCGAACGGGGACAGTTGAACACTGAAGCTTTCTTT. As protein: CASIERGQLNTEAFF. The entire variable domain, with the rest obtained from reference TRBV2 and TRBJ1-1, is as follows: EPEVTQTPSHQVTQMGQEVILRCVPISNHLYFYWYRQILGQKVEFLVSFYNNEISEKSEIFDDQFSVERPDGSNFTLKIRSTKLEDSAMYFCASIERGQLNTEAFFGQGTRLTVV.

The chain joins TRBV6-6 to TRBJ1-5; D unresolved. The CDR3 loop spans 11 amino acids. Trimming left V 8 bases short and J 6 bases short, with 8 bases between. Germline CDR1 MNHNY, CDR2 SVGAGI (reference sequence). The CDR3 DNA reads as TGTGCCAGCCCCCGAGGTCAGCCCCAGCATTTT. It yields the protein CASPRGQPQHF.

This clone is a singleton in its sample. V and J are TRBV28 and TRBJ1-1; D is ambiguous. CDR1 is MDHEN and CDR2 is SYDVKM in the germline V gene. The V gene lost 8 bases and the J gene lost 1 base, with 14 bases spanning the gap. This CDR3 has 14 amino acids. CDR3 sequence: CASSTYDRNTEAFF. Written as DNA, the CDR3 is TGTGCCAGCTCGACCTACGATCGGAACACTGAAGCTTTCTTT.

This clone was seen once. The chain carries TRBV2 and TRBJ1-5, with 10 bases lining up with TRBD1. CDR3 size: 15 residues. CDR1 and CDR2 (germline): SNHLY, FYNNEI. V gave up 1 base and J gave up 6 bases; unmatched junction bases: 3. DNA of the CDR3: TGTGCCAGCAGTGAAGGGGGACAGGGGAGTCAGCCCCAGCATTTT. Residues: CASSEGGQGSQPQHF.

The chain employs TRBV7-2 and TRBJ1-2, with 7 bases fitting TRBD1. The germline CDR1 and CDR2 sequences are SGHTA and FQGNSA. The CDR3 contains 13 residues. V lost 5 bases to trimming and J lost 4 bases; unmatched junction nucleotides: 4. For the CDR3, the DNA is TGTGCCAGCAGCGTCCAGGGGGTCTATGGCTACACCTTC. It codes for CASSVQGVYGYTF.

The chain joins TRBV7-9 to TRBJ2-2, with D perhaps matching TRBD1 (6 bases). The CDR3 covers 16 residues. Germline values: CDR1 SEHNR, CDR2 FQNEAQ (reference sequence). Trimming left V 5 bases short and J 5 bases short, with 18 bases between. The CDR3 DNA follows: TGTGCCAGCAGCCCCTCCGGGACATCGGGAACCGGGGAGCTGTTTTTT. This gives the protein CASSPSGTSGTGELFF.

This clone was picked up many times. This rearrangement joins TRBV1 to TRBJ2-1; the table's D call TRBD2 went unverified against the DNA. TRBV1 is a listed pseudogene. The length of the CDR3 is 14 residues. As DNA, the CDR3 is TGCACCAGCAGCCAAGGACTAGCGGACAATGAGCAGTTCTTC. Its translation: CTSSQGLADNEQFF.

This clone was counted only a few times. The chain combines TRBV28 with TRBJ2-3; weak D call: TRBD2 (5 bases). V lost 3 bases, J lost 3 bases, and 13 bases lay in between. This CDR3 has 15 amino acids. Germline V gene lookup returns CDR1 MDHEN and CDR2 SYDVKM. The CDR3 loop is CASSFSLAMTDTQYF. In DNA, the CDR3 is TGTGCCAGCAGTTTTTCTCTAGCCATGACAGATACGCAGTATTTT.

The genes are TRBV11-3 and TRBJ2-1; 11 bases agree with TRBD2. The CDR3 extends over 15 amino acids. The V segment lost 5 bases and the J segment 7 bases; nucleotides outside the gene matches: 7. Germline V gene data show CDR1 as SGHNT and CDR2 as YENEEA. As DNA, the CDR3 is TGTGCCAGCAGCCCGGGACTAGCGGAGCATAATGAGCAGTTCTTC. Translated, it gives CASSPGLAEHNEQFF.

The V call is TRBV5-1, the J call TRBJ2-3; 12 positions agree with TRBD2. The junction had 15 bases not matched to a gene; V was cut back by 4 bases and J by 3 bases. Germline values: CDR1 SGHRS, CDR2 YFSETQ. CDR3 size: 19 residues. CDR3 loop: CASSLADEGLAGVTDTQYF. In DNA form, the CDR3 reads TGCGCCAGCAGCCTCGCGGACGAGGGACTAGCGGGTGTAACAGATACGCAGTATTTT.

The V and J genes are TRBV7-6 and TRBJ2-1, with 7 bases fitting TRBD1. The CDR3 length is 13 residues. Trimming cost V 3 bases and J 5 bases; bases outside gene matches: 1. The V gene's germline CDR1 is SGHVS and CDR2 FNYEAQ. This CDR3 reads CASSLGQHNEQFF. The CDR3 nucleotides are TGTGCCAGCAGCTTGGGACAGCACAATGAGCAGTTCTTC.

This chain uses TRBV21-1 with TRBJ2-5; the D call of TRBD2 is as the table states it, not checked on the DNA. TRBV21-1 is tagged as a pseudogene. The CDR3 is 12 residues long. The CDR3 DNA follows: TGTGCCAGCAGCAAAGCGACTCCCACCCAGTACTTC. Protein sequence: CASSKATPTQYF.

On this clone: Other DNA sequences in the same sample also yield this CDR3. The V and J genes are TRBV7-9 and TRBJ2-7; D remains ambiguous. The CDR3 loop spans 12 amino acids. Germline V CDR1 and CDR2: SEHNR, FQNEAQ (reference sequence). Trimming shortened V by 5 bases and J by 0 bases, and 5 bases separated the two germline ends. In nucleotides, the CDR3 is TGTGCCAGCAGCCCCTACTCCTACGAGCAGTACTTC. This translates into CASSPYSYEQYF.

Many counts were recorded for this clone. Other DNA sequences in the sample encode the same CDR3. The chain employs TRBV11-2 and TRBJ2-7, with D maybe TRBD1 (6 bases). V lost 1 base and J lost 2, with 9 bases in between. Per germline, CDR1 SGHAT and CDR2 FQNNGV. CDR3 size: 14 residues. CDR3 nucleotides: TGTGCCAGCAGCTTAGGCAGGGGTACCTACGAGCAGTACTTC. It specifies CASSLGRGTYEQYF.

Details on this clone: This may stem from a read error, because a much larger clone lies one nucleotide away. The chain is built from TRBV28 and TRBJ2-1, with D hard to call. Trimming removed 4 bases from V and 5 bases from J, with 3 bases in between. The CDR3 extends over 11 amino acids. Germline values: CDR1 MDHEN, CDR2 SYDVKM. CDR3: CASSSDNEQFF. CDR3 in DNA: TGTGCCAGCAGTTCCGACAATGAGCAGTTCTTC.

The chain uses TRBV29-1 and TRBJ2-4; D is uncertain. The CDR3 length is 13 residues. The V end was cut by 1 base, the J end by 2 bases, with 6 bases between. Germline CDR1 is SQVTM and CDR2 is ANQGSEA. DNA of the CDR3: TGCAGCGTTGAAGGGTTGACCAAAAACATTCAGTACTTC. This translates into CSVEGLTKNIQYF. Together with reference TRBV29-1 and TRBJ2-4, the CDR3 gives the full variable domain: SAVISQKPSRDICQRGTSLTIQCQVDSQVTMMFWYRQQPGQSLTLIATANQGSEATYESGFVIDKFPISRPNLTFSTLTVSNMSPEDSSIYLCSVEGLTKNIQYFGAGTRLSVL.

The CDR3 loop reads CASSLAGTQTETQYF. The CDR3 region has the DNA TGTGCCAGCAGCTTGGCCGGGACACAGACAGAGACCCAGTACTTC. The chain couples TRBV5-4 to TRBJ2-5; D is perhaps TRBD1 (6 bases). Looked up from germline, CDR1 is SGHNT and CDR2 is YYREEE (reference sequence). V lost 0 bases, J lost 4 bases, and 13 bases lay in between. The CDR3 covers 15 residues.

The V call is TRBV7-9, the J call TRBJ2-2, with 8 positions matching TRBD1. The CDR3 contains 17 residues. V was pared by 2 bases and J by 6 bases, with 11 bases of the junction left unmatched. Looked up from germline, CDR1 is SEHNR and CDR2 is FQNEAQ (reference sequence). The CDR3 nucleotides read TGTGCCAGCAGCTTACCTACTCGGACAGGGAAGGCCGGGGAGCTGTTTTTT. It is translated as CASSLPTRTGKAGELFF.